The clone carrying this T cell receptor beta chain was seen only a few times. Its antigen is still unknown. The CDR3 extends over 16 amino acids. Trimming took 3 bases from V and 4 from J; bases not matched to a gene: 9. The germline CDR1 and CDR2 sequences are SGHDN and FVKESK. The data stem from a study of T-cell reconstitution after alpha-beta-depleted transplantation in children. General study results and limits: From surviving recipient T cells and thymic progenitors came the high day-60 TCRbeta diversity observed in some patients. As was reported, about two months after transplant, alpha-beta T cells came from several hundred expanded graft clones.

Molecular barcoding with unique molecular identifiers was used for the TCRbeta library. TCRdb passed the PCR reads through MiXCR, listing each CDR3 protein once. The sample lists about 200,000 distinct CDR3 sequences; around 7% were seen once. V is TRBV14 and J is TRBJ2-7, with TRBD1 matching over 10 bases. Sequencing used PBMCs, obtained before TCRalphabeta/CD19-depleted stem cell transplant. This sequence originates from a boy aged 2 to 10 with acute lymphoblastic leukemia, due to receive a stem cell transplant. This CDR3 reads CASSHYGQGDRYEQYF. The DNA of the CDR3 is TGTGCCAGCAGCCATTACGGACAGGGGGACCGTTACGAGCAGTACTTC. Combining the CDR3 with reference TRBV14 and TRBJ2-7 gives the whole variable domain EAGVTQFPSHSVIEKGQTVTLRCDPISGHDNLYWYRRVMGKEIKFLLHFVKESKQDESGMPNNRFLAERTGGTYSTLKVQPAELEDSGVYFCASSHYGQGDRYEQYFGPGTRLTVT.